This entry concerns a single T cell receptor beta chain. Its antigen is not identified. This record belongs to a study of vaccination effects on CD4 cells after COVID-19. The ViraFEST assay expanded antigen-specific CD4+ T cells with viral peptide pools before sequencing. The culture ran for around nine days, and then CD4+ T cells were isolated. Vaccinated participants had no history of SARS-CoV-2 infection and tested negative for nucleocapsid antibodies. Only in-frame clones appear in the TCRdb table, and some are missing; sequencing was by immunoSEQ multiplex PCR. In the table there are about 68,000 clones, about four fifths of which are singletons. V dropped 6 bases and J dropped 8; count of bases not matched to a gene: 5. CDR3 size: 14 residues. CDR1 is MDHEN, CDR2 SYDVKM, per germline.

This sequence originates from a human donor who received a COVID-19 vaccine. V and J are TRBV28 and TRBJ1-4, with 11 bases fitting TRBD1. Sequenced here: CD4+ T cells from PBMCs cultured with SARS-CoV-2 spike peptides, sampled before COVID-19 vaccination. CDR3 nucleotide sequence: TGTGCCAGCAGGCGGACAGGGGGCATGGAAAAACTGTTTTTT. Translation: CASRRTGGMEKLFF.